These 14 T cell receptor beta chains share one sample of origin, sequenced in a study of T cells after yellow fever vaccination. Via MiXCR, TCRdb re-called the 5' RACE reads, giving one row per CDR3 protein. Found here are 250,000 to 300,000 distinct CDR3 sequences, approximately 13% of them singletons; the top ten hold about 0.51%. The specimen was CD4+ T cells sorted from PBMCs, collected 45 days after the yellow fever booster vaccination. These receptors came from a man aged 25-40 years who received the YFV17D yellow fever vaccine.

This clonotype appeared a few times. This chain uses TRBV7-3 with TRBJ2-2; 7 bases align to TRBD1. The V and J ends lost 5 bases and 8 bases, in that order; junction bases with no gene match: 8. Per germline, CDR1 SGHTA and CDR2 FQGTGA. This CDR3 contains 14 residues. In DNA form, the CDR3 reads TGTGCCAGCAGCATTGACAGGGTTCCAGGGGAGCTGTTTTTT. Amino acid sequence: CASSIDRVPGELFF.

V is TRBV5-1 and J is TRBJ1-1; a possible D gene is TRBD1 (6 bases). The germline gives CDR1 SGHRS, CDR2 YFSETQ. CDR3 size: 15 residues. The V end lost 1 base, the J end lost 0 bases, and 10 bases lay between the germline ends. The CDR3 here is CASSLNRQVNTEAFF. In nucleotides, the CDR3 is TGCGCCAGCAGCTTGAACAGACAGGTGAACACTGAAGCTTTCTTT.

This clonotype has just a few counts. This rearrangement joins TRBV7-8 to TRBJ1-5; TRBD1 matches 12 bases. In germline, CDR1 is SGHVS, CDR2 FQNEAQ. Trimming took 4 bases from V and 6 from J; bases not matched to a gene: 4. The CDR3 is 15 residues long. The CDR3 reads CASSSGTGGSQPQHF. In nucleotides, the CDR3 is TGTGCCAGCAGCTCCGGGACAGGGGGCAGTCAGCCCCAGCATTTT.

The rearrangement uses TRBV20-1 and TRBJ2-7; 11 bases match TRBD2. Germline V gives CDR1 DFQATT, CDR2 SNEGSKA (reference sequence). The CDR3 loop spans 14 amino acids. V shed 6 bases, J shed 1 base, and the junction held 5 bases outside the gene matches. CDR3 nucleotides: TGCAGTGCCCTCCGACTAGCGGGATCCTACGAGCAGTACTTC. This sequence encodes CSALRLAGSYEQYF.

This clonotype has just a few counts. This chain connects TRBV20-1 to TRBJ1-5; a weak D match, TRBD1 (5 bases). CDR3 length equals 13 residues. Trimming removed 2 bases at V and 7 bases at J, with 12 bases between. Germline values: CDR1 DFQATT, CDR2 SNEGSKA (reference sequence). For the CDR3, the DNA is TGCAGTGCTAGACCTGGGGGGAACCAGCCCCAGCATTTT. This gives the protein CSARPGGNQPQHF.

This clonotype was observed a handful of times. The germline gene is not matched at one end of the junction; a read error may be the cause. The genes are TRBV7-2 and TRBJ2-7, with 9 bases lining up with TRBD2. CDR1 and CDR2 (germline): SGHTA, FQGNSA. The CDR3 contains 15 residues. The CDR3 DNA reads as TGTGCCAGCAGCATAGCAGCGGGAGGCACCTACGAGCAGTACTTC. Encoded protein: CASSIAAGGTYEQYF.

This clonotype was found a few times. V is TRBV29-1 and J is TRBJ2-2, with 9 bases lining up with TRBD2. The CDR3 contains 14 residues. Germline CDR1 SQVTM, CDR2 ANQGSEA. The junction had 9 bases not matched to a gene; V was cut back by 6 bases and J by 7 bases. This chain's CDR3 is CSVLPGTSNGELFF. DNA for the CDR3: TGCAGCGTCCTTCCCGGGACTAGCAACGGGGAGCTGTTTTTT.

This clonotype was found many times. The rearrangement joins TRBV20-1 to TRBJ2-5, with D tentatively TRBD2 (6 bases). Germline CDR1 and CDR2: DFQATT and SNEGSKA (reference sequence). CDR3 length equals 11 residues. V was shortened by 5 bases and J by 4 bases, with 8 bases between the two germline ends. Here the CDR3 DNA reads TGCAGTGCTGTGGGGGGAGAGACCCAGTACTTC. Encoded protein: CSAVGGETQYF.

The V and J genes are TRBV6-1 and TRBJ2-5; D is perhaps TRBD1 (6 bases). V gave up 8 bases and J gave up 0 bases, with 13 bases separating them. Germline assignment: CDR1 MNHNS and CDR2 SASEGT. The CDR3 is 14 amino acids. The CDR3 reads CASRLGQNQETQYF. CDR3 bases: TGTGCCAGCCGCCTCGGACAGAACCAAGAGACCCAGTACTTC.

This clonotype was recorded a few times. V gene TRBV7-2 combines with J gene TRBJ2-2; the D is unclear. The CDR3 is 15 residues long. Germline CDR1 and CDR2: SGHTA and FQGNSA. Between the trimmed V and J ends, which lost 5 bases and 4 bases, there was a span of 14 bases. The CDR3 nucleotides read TGTGCCAGCAGCCCTAGATCGGCCGCCACCGGGGAGCTGTTTTTT. It translates to CASSPRSAATGELFF. Full variable domain (remainder filled in from reference TRBV7-2 and TRBJ2-2): GAGVSQSPSNKVTEKGKDVELRCDPISGHTALYWYRQSLGQGLEFLIYFQGNSAPDKSGLPSDRFSAERTGGSVSTLTIQRTQQEDSAVYLCASSPRSAATGELFFGEGSRLTVL.

The rearrangement links TRBV20-1 to TRBJ2-3, with 9 nucleotides matching TRBD1. From germline, CDR1 is DFQATT and CDR2 SNEGSKA (reference sequence). The CDR3 sequence is 14 residues long. The trim removed 3 bases at V and 3 bases at J, leaving 4 bases unmatched. CDR3 coding DNA: TGCAGTGCTAGGGGGACAGGGAAGACAGATACGCAGTATTTT. Its protein is CSARGTGKTDTQYF.

This clonotype was seen a few times. The V gene is TRBV12-3 or TRBV12-4, the J gene TRBJ1-5, with D possibly TRBD1 on 5 matching bases. V was cut by 3 bases and J by 6 bases, with 12 bases left in between. This CDR3 is 14 amino acids long. CDR3 sequence reads: CASSFGGAAQPQHF. The CDR3 coding sequence is TGTGCCAGCAGTTTTGGCGGGGCGGCTCAGCCCCAGCATTTT.

V is TRBV29-1 and J is TRBJ1-1; D is undetermined. There are 14 residues in the CDR3. The germline V gene encodes CDR1 SQVTM and CDR2 ANQGSEA. Between the trimmed V and J ends, which lost 8 bases and 0 bases, there was a span of 16 bases. The CDR3 region is CSPRRSLMNTEAFF. The CDR3 DNA is TGCAGCCCCCGCAGGAGCCTAATGAACACTGAAGCTTTCTTT.

The V call is TRBV7-2, the J call TRBJ2-5; D is possibly TRBD2 (6 bases). The ends were cut back, 5 bases at V and 1 base at J, with 14 bases in the middle. The CDR3 consists of 15 residues. Germline assignment: CDR1 SGHTA and CDR2 FQGNSA. The CDR3 here is CASSRGRGLQETQYF. The CDR3 region has the DNA TGTGCCAGCAGCCGGGGAAGGGGACTCCAAGAGACCCAGTACTTC.